The 28 T cell receptor beta chains below were found in one sample sequenced in a study of graft-versus-host responses after intestinal transplantation. No antigen has been identified for these receptors. Libraries were prepared by immunoSEQ multiplex PCR; TCRdb keeps only in-frame clonotypes and omits some of them. The data contain about 39,000 clones, 90% to 95% of them seen just once; the ten biggest clones take up less than 0.25%. Sequenced material: unstimulated CD8+ T cells sorted from spleen or lymph node cells, taken before transplant. The receptors were gathered from a human donor who was the organ donor for an intestinal transplant.

V usage is TRBV4-2 and J usage is TRBJ2-6; D gene unclear. This CDR3 spans 18 amino acids. Germline V CDR1 and CDR2: LGHNA, YNFKEQ. V was cut by 1 base and J by 5 bases, with 18 bases left in between. In DNA, the CDR3 is TGTGCCAGCAGCCAAGTGGGCAAATTACAAAGTCGGGCCAACGTCCTGACTTTC. Residues: CASSQVGKLQSRANVLTF.

This chain links TRBV27 with TRBJ2-5; possibly TRBD1 for D (5 bases). V was shortened by 4 bases and J by 0 bases, with 9 bases between the two germline ends. Per germline, CDR1 MNHEY and CDR2 SMNVEV (reference sequence). The CDR3 totals 14 residues. Written as DNA, the CDR3 is TGTGCCAGCAGTTCGGTAGGGGACCAAGAGACCCAGTACTTC. Its translation: CASSSVGDQETQYF.

This chain uses TRBV11-2 with TRBJ2-1; D may correspond to TRBD1 or TRBD2 (5 bases each). Germline lookup yields CDR1 SGHAT and CDR2 FQNNGV. V was clipped by 1 base and J by 5 bases, with 18 bases between them. CDR3 length: 17 amino acids. The DNA for the CDR3 is TGTGCCAGCAGCTTAGGGGACCCCCCTACGGCCCACAATGAGCAGTTCTTC. Translation gives CASSLGDPPTAHNEQFF.

The chain carries TRBV4-1 and TRBJ2-3; weak D call: TRBD1 (6 bases). Germline assignment: CDR1 MGHRA and CDR2 YSYEKL. Deletions cut 6 bases from V and 2 bases from J, with 18 bases between. The CDR3 runs to 16 residues. Here the CDR3 reads CASSRGQITTTDTQYF. CDR3 DNA: TGCGCCAGCAGTCGCGGACAGATCACGACCACAGATACGCAGTATTTT.

This clone was found once. The V gene is TRBV6-1, the J gene TRBJ1-1; D is ambiguous. The germline V and J ends were trimmed by 7 bases and 5 bases, with 14 bases remaining between them. The CDR3 is 13 amino acids. Germline CDR1 reads MNHNS; CDR2 reads SASEGT. The chain's CDR3 is CASMSGVGTEAFF. CDR3 DNA sequence: TGTGCCAGCATGTCAGGAGTTGGGACTGAAGCTTTCTTT.

The chain joins TRBV13 to TRBJ2-7, with D perhaps matching TRBD2 (6 bases). CDR1 and CDR2 (germline): PRHDT, FYEKMQ (reference sequence). V was clipped by 4 bases and J by 4 bases, with 17 bases between them. The CDR3 runs to 15 residues. CDR3 DNA: TGTGCCAGCAGCTCAAGCCCCACTAGCAGATACGAGCAGTACTTC. Protein: CASSSSPTSRYEQYF.

This clone was counted once. V and J are TRBV6-6 and TRBJ1-1, with TRBD1 matching 8 bases. Germline V CDR1 and CDR2: MNHNY, SVGAGI (reference sequence). J was trimmed by 1 base and V by 8 bases; bases with no gene match: 6. This CDR3 is built from 14 residues. The CDR3, as DNA: TGTGCCAGCCCGGTAGGGACAGGGAACACTGAAGCTTTCTTT. It yields the protein CASPVGTGNTEAFF.

The J gene is TRBJ2-1, the V gene TRBV4-1; D is undetermined. Germline-derived CDR1 and CDR2 are MGHRA and YSYEKL. The CDR3 contains 14 residues. Trimming removed 2 bases at V and 4 bases at J, with 9 bases between. CDR3 region: CASSQRPVYNEQFF. As DNA, the CDR3 is TGCGCCAGCAGCCAACGTCCTGTATACAATGAGCAGTTCTTC.

The chain uses TRBV27 and TRBJ2-3; 10 positions agree with TRBD2. From germline, CDR1 is MNHEY and CDR2 SMNVEV (reference sequence). The CDR3 loop spans 15 amino acids. J was trimmed by 6 bases and V by 2 bases; bases with no gene match: 5. The CDR3 DNA is TGTGCCAGCAGTTTAGTAGCGGGGGGAGTGGATACGCAGTATTTT. As protein: CASSLVAGGVDTQYF.

The V call is TRBV7-2, the J call TRBJ2-3; D call uncertain. The CDR3 runs to 15 residues. Germline CDR1 SGHTA, CDR2 FQGNSA. V dropped 3 bases and J dropped 0 bases, with 10 bases sitting between them. The CDR3 is CASSFGTTSTDTQYF. CDR3 coding DNA: TGTGCCAGCAGCTTTGGCACAACTAGCACAGATACGCAGTATTTT.

This chain links TRBV9 with TRBJ2-1, with D perhaps TRBD2 (6 bases). CDR1 SGDLS and CDR2 YYNGEE come from the germline V gene. V was cut by 6 bases and J by 9 bases, with 13 bases left in between. CDR3 length equals 12 residues. The CDR3 is CASTSGGFEQFF. CDR3 sequence (DNA): TGTGCCAGCACATCCGGGGGATTTGAGCAGTTCTTC.

The V call is TRBV6-5, the J call TRBJ1-1, with a weak D call TRBD1 (5 bases). The CDR3 is 14 amino acids. Germline values: CDR1 MNHEY, CDR2 SVGAGI. Trimming cost V 2 bases and J 1 base, with 8 bases left between them. CDR3 in amino acids: CASSYQDTNTEAFF. In nucleotides, the CDR3 is TGTGCCAGCAGTTACCAGGACACGAACACTGAAGCTTTCTTT.

The chain recombines TRBV13 with TRBJ2-7, with D unclear. Germline V gene data show CDR1 as PRHDT and CDR2 as FYEKMQ (reference sequence). The V and J ends lost 4 bases and 5 bases respectively, with 18 bases between them. This CDR3 comprises 15 residues. The CDR3 DNA follows: TGTGCCAGCAGCTCCGGGCCTTCCCTCGGCCACGAGCAGTACTTC. The encoded protein is CASSSGPSLGHEQYF.

CDR3 DNA sequence: TGTGCCAGCAGCCAAACAGGTCCTAGGAGCTCCTATAATTCACCCCTCCACTTT. This translates into CASSQTGPRSSYNSPLHF. The gene calls are TRBV5-6 and TRBJ1-6; D is possibly TRBD1 (5 bases). Trimming removed 4 bases from V and 0 bases from J, with 17 bases in between. The CDR3 totals 18 residues. Germline CDR1 is SGHDT and CDR2 is YYEEEE.

The genes are TRBV1 and TRBJ2-1; TRBD2, the table's D call, lacks a check against the DNA. TRBV1 is designated a pseudogene. This CDR3 contains 18 residues. In DNA, the CDR3 is TGCACCAGCAGCCAAGATGTGGCTAGCGGGGGGGCCTACAATGAGCAGTTCTTC. It specifies CTSSQDVASGGAYNEQFF.

The chain recombines TRBV4-2 with TRBJ2-7; 10 bases line up with TRBD2. Unmatched junction bases numbered 7, after V lost 4 bases and J lost 4 bases. Germline V gene lookup returns CDR1 LGHNA and CDR2 YNFKEQ. The CDR3 totals 15 residues. CDR3: CASSPERGGLYEQYF. Written as DNA, the CDR3 is TGTGCCAGCAGCCCCGAGCGGGGGGGCCTTTACGAGCAGTACTTC.

The chain recombines TRBV10-2 with TRBJ2-7; 9 bases map to TRBD1. CDR3 length equals 16 residues. Germline V gives CDR1 WSHSY, CDR2 SAAADI. Trimming cost V 4 bases and J 2 bases; bases outside gene matches: 9. CDR3 coding DNA: TGCGCCAGCAGTGGGGACAGGGCCGGGGGAACCTACGAGCAGTACTTC. Its translation: CASSGDRAGGTYEQYF.

The CDR3 region has the DNA TGTGCCAGCAGTGAATACAGGCGGGGCGAGCAGTACTTC. Translating gives CASSEYRRGEQYF. The V gene is TRBV6-1, the J gene TRBJ2-7, with D possibly TRBD2 on 6 matching bases. The germline V gene has CDR1 MNHNS and CDR2 SASEGT. The V gene lost 2 bases and the J gene lost 6 bases, with 11 bases spanning the gap. The CDR3 runs 13 residues.

V gene TRBV19 combines with J gene TRBJ2-4; TRBD2 matches 8 bases. The CDR3 loop spans 16 amino acids. CDR1 and CDR2 from the germline V gene are LNHDA and SQIVND (reference sequence). Trimming removed 0 bases from V and 6 bases from J; junction bases left unmatched: 7. This CDR3 reads CASSIEPSGRTNIQYF. The CDR3 nucleotides read TGTGCCAGTAGTATAGAGCCTAGCGGGCGAACAAACATTCAGTACTTC.

CDR3 region: CASSSGPGPLHF. The CDR3 region has the DNA TGTGCCAGCAGTTCCGGACCGGGGCCCCTCCACTTT. V gene TRBV27 combines with J gene TRBJ1-6; D gene ambiguous. Deletions cut 4 bases from V and 13 bases from J, with 11 bases between. Germline assignment: CDR1 MNHEY and CDR2 SMNVEV (reference sequence). The CDR3 extends over 12 amino acids.

The CDR3 reads CASSYDRGDGYTF. The CDR3 bases are TGTGCCAGCAGCTACGACAGGGGGGATGGCTACACCTTC. The chain links TRBV7-9 to TRBJ1-2, with 9 bases identical to TRBD1. The germline CDR1 and CDR2 sequences are SEHNR and FQNEAQ (reference sequence). V gave up 4 bases and J gave up 6 bases; unmatched junction bases: 3. This CDR3 has 13 residues.

The V call is TRBV4-1, the J call TRBJ2-1, with TRBD1 matching 10 bases. This CDR3 has 16 residues. Germline assignment: CDR1 MGHRA and CDR2 YSYEKL. V shed 1 base and J 8 bases; nucleotides not matched to a gene: 8. The CDR3 sequence is CASSQVWTGGIHEQFF. The CDR3 bases are TGCGCCAGCAGCCAAGTATGGACAGGGGGTATTCATGAGCAGTTCTTC.

The chain joins TRBV7-2 to TRBJ2-2; no clear D. This CDR3 has 15 amino acids. V lost 1 base and J lost 1, with 7 bases in between. Germline values: CDR1 SGHTA, CDR2 FQGNSA. This CDR3 reads CASSLVVLNTGELFF. CDR3 in DNA: TGTGCCAGCAGCTTAGTAGTTTTGAACACCGGGGAGCTGTTTTTT.

This chain uses TRBV4-1 with TRBJ2-7, with D possibly being TRBD1 (5 bases). This CDR3 is 12 amino acids long. In germline, CDR1 is MGHRA, CDR2 YSYEKL. V gave up 0 bases and J gave up 6 bases, with 6 bases separating them. CDR3 sequence: CASSQEGPEQYF. In DNA, the CDR3 is TGCGCCAGCAGCCAAGAGGGGCCCGAGCAGTACTTC.

V is TRBV28 and J is TRBJ2-7; D perhaps matches TRBD2 (7 bases). CDR3 size: 15 residues. With 7 bases removed from V and 3 bases from J, the gap between germline ends came to 19 bases. Per the germline V gene, CDR1 is MDHEN and CDR2 is SYDVKM. The CDR3 reads CASKGGGPRLYEQYF. The CDR3 coding sequence is TGTGCCAGCAAAGGGGGAGGGCCGAGGCTCTACGAGCAGTACTTC.

This chain connects TRBV4-1 to TRBJ2-7, with a possible D match to TRBD2 (5 bases). The CDR3 is 13 amino acids. CDR1 is MGHRA, CDR2 YSYEKL, per germline. The germline V and J ends were trimmed by 3 bases and 4 bases, with 10 bases remaining between them. This chain's CDR3 is CASSHYRGYEQYF. DNA of the CDR3: TGCGCCAGCAGCCACTATCGGGGATACGAGCAGTACTTC.

This chain links TRBV6-5 with TRBJ1-4, with TRBD1 as a possible D gene (6 bases). The V and J ends lost 2 bases and 0 bases respectively, with 10 bases between them. Germline CDR1 is MNHEY and CDR2 is SVGAGI. The CDR3 consists of 16 residues. The CDR3 coding sequence is TGTGCCAGCAGTTACACAGGGACCTCAACTAATGAAAAACTGTTTTTT. Translation: CASSYTGTSTNEKLFF.

This chain connects TRBV19 to TRBJ1-5, with D uncertain. Trimming took 5 bases from V and 0 from J, leaving 2 bases between them. This CDR3 spans 12 amino acids. The germline gives CDR1 LNHDA, CDR2 SQIVND (reference sequence). The CDR3 sequence: CASSYSNQPQHF. The CDR3 nucleotides are TGTGCCAGTAGTTATAGCAATCAGCCCCAGCATTTT.